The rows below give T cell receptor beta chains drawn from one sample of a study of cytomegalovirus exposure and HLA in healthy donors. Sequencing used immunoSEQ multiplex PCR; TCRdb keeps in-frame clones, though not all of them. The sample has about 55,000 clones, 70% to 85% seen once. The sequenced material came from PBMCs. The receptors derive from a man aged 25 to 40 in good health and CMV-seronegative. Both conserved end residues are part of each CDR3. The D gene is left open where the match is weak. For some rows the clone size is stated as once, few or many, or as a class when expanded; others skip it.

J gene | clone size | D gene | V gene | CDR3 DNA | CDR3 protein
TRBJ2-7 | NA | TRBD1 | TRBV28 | TGTGCCAGCATCTACCGGGACAGGGTTGTCGAGCAGTACTTC | CASIYRDRVVEQYF
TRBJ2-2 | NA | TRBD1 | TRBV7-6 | TGTGCCAGCAGCCTAAAGTTAAGGGACAGGCGAGCCCCAAACACCGGGGAGCTGTTTTTT | CASSLKLRDRRAPNTGELFF
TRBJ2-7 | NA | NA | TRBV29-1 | TGCAGCGTTGAAGATAAGGGGCCTCCAGGGCCCTACGAGCAGTACTTC | CSVEDKGPPGPYEQYF
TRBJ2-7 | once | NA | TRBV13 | TGTGCCAGCAGCTCGTCTAGCAGGAGGAGCTCCTACGAGCAGTACTTC | CASSSSSRRSSYEQYF
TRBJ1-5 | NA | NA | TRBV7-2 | TGTGCCAGCAGCTTAACGGACAGACGAGCGGGGGGGCCCCAGCATTTT | CASSLTDRRAGGPQHF
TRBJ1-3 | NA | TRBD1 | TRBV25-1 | TGTGCCAGCAGTAGACAGGGCGCTGGAAACACCATATATTTT | CASSRQGAGNTIYF
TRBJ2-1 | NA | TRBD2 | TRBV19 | TGTGCCAGTAATTTCCGGACTAGCGGGTTTGCTGAGCAGTTCTTC | CASNFRTSGFAEQFF
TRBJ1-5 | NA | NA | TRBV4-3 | TGCGCCAGCAGCCAAGAATGGACAGTACGGCAGCCCCAGCATTTT | CASSQEWTVRQPQHF
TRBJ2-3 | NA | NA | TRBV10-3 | TGTGCCATCAGTGAGTCGGAGGATGTAAGGTATTTT | CAISESEDVRYF
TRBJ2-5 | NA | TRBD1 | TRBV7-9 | TGTGCCAGCAGCTTAGATTTGACAGGGGGGCAAGAGACCCAGTACTTC | CASSLDLTGGQETQYF
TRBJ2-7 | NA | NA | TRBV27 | TGTGCCACTTCGTATTTCCGAGGCTACGAGCAGTACTTC | CATSYFRGYEQYF
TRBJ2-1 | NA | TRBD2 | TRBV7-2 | TGTGCCAGCAGCTTAAAAATAGCGGGAGGACCCAACAATGAGCAGTTCTTC | CASSLKIAGGPNNEQFF
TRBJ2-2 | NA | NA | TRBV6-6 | TGTGCCAGCAGGAGGGACTTGTCGGAGCTGTTTTTT | CASRRDLSELFF
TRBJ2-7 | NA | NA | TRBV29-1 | TGCAGCTTCAGAGGCAAGTTCTCCTACGAGCAGTACTTC | CSFRGKFSYEQYF
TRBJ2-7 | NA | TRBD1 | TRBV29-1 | TGCAGCGTTGTTAAACAGGGGATTAGCTACGAGCAGTACTTC | CSVVKQGISYEQYF
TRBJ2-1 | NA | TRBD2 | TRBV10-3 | TGTGCCATCAGTGAACGGCTAGCGGGGAGGAATGAGCAGTTCTTC | CAISERLAGRNEQFF
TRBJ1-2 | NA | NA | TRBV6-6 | TGTGCCAGCAGTTACTCGAGGAGGAGCTATGGCTACACCTTC | CASSYSRRSYGYTF
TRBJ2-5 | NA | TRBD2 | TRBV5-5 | TGTGCCAGCAGCTTGGGTGGGACTAGCGCACAAGAGACCCAGTACTTC | CASSLGGTSAQETQYF
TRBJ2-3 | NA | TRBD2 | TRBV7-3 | TGTGCCAGCAGCTTAATGGGGGGGACAGATACGCAGTATTTT | CASSLMGGTDTQYF
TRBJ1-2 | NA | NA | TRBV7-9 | TGTGCCAGCAGCTTAGCGGAGACCTACCAGGGTGGCTACACCTTC | CASSLAETYQGGYTF
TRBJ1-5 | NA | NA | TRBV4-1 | TGCGCCAGCAGCCAAGAGCTAAACAGGGTCAGCAATCAGCCCCAGCATTTT | CASSQELNRVSNQPQHF
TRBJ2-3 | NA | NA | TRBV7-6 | TGTGCCAGCAGCCATCCGGGGGGCAGCACAGATACGCAGTATTTT | CASSHPGGSTDTQYF
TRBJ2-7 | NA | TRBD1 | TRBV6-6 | TGTGCCAGCAGTTCTCCGGACAGGAGTTCCTACGAGCAGTACTTC | CASSSPDRSSYEQYF
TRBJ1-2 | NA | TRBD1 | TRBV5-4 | TGTGCCAGCAGCTTGGCGCTGGGACAGCTATACTATGGCTACACCTTC | CASSLALGQLYYGYTF
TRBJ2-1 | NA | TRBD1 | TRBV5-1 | TGCGCCAGCCACCTCGGACAGGTGTACAATGAGCAGTTCTTC | CASHLGQVYNEQFF
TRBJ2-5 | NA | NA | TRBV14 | TGTGCCAGCAGCTTAGTCCGGGACACTCAAGAGACCCAGTACTTC | CASSLVRDTQETQYF
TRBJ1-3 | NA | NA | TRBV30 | TGTGCCTGGAGCCCGATGGGGGCCGACTCTGGAAACACCATATATTTT | CAWSPMGADSGNTIYF
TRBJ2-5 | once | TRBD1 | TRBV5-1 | TGCGCCAGCAGCATAGGGACAGTTCAAGAGACCCAGTACTTC | CASSIGTVQETQYF
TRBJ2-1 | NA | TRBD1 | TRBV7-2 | TGTGCCAGCAGCTTCGCGGACAGGGCAAATGAGCAGTTCTTC | CASSFADRANEQFF
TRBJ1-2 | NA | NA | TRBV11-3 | TGTGCCAGCAGCTTAGATGGGACAAGTTTTTATGGCTACACCTTC | CASSLDGTSFYGYTF
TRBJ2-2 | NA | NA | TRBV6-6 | TGTGCCAGCAGTTACAGGGGCAGGGCTTCTGGGGAGCTGTTTTTT | CASSYRGRASGELFF
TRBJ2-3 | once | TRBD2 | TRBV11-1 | TGTGCCAGCACCACAGGGCTAGCGGGAGAGGGCACAGATACGCAGTATTTT | CASTTGLAGEGTDTQYF
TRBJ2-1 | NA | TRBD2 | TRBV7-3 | TGTGCCAGCAGTCTTATAGCGGGGGGCGGTGAGCAGTTCTTC | CASSLIAGGGEQFF
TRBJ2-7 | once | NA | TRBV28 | TGTGCCAGCAGTTTGGGAGGACCCCCCTACGAGCAGTACTTC | CASSLGGPPYEQYF
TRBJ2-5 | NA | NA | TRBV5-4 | TGTGCCAGCAGCCCCCCCCTCGGCGGACAAGAGACCCAGTACTTC | CASSPPLGGQETQYF
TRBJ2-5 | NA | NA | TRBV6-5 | TGTGCCAGCAGTCAGGGGGAGACCCAGTACTTC | CASSQGETQYF
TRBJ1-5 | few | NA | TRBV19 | TGTGCCAGTAGTAGTCAGGGTTTTGGTCAGCCCCAGCATTTT | CASSSQGFGQPQHF
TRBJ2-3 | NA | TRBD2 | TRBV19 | TGTGCCAGTAGTAGGGGGCGGGGGGGCGGGAGGATCACAGATACGCAGTATTTT | CASSRGRGGGRITDTQYF
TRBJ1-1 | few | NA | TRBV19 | TGTGCCAGTAGTATAGATCGGGGGGGGAAAGCTTTCTTT | CASSIDRGGKAFF